This T cell receptor beta chain derives from a study of radiation and T cells in renal cell carcinoma. Overall study findings and caveats: No pretreatment tumor biopsies were available for baseline clonotypes.

There are a few counts of this clone. The target antigen is unknown. Some clones are missing from TCRdb's copy, which holds only in-frame ones; the method was immunoSEQ multiplex PCR. The table lists 90,000 to 100,000 clones, about 86% of them singletons, with 7% to 9% in the top ten. Time point indicated: baseline pretreatment blood. Treatment denoted: 15 Gy SBRT to primary tumor, nephrectomy 4 weeks later. The specimen comprised blood, sampled from a patient whose treatment included radiotherapy and nephrectomy. This receptor was obtained from a middle-aged man with renal cell carcinoma.

CDR3 sequence reads: CASRVALYSYEQYF. As DNA, the CDR3 is TGTGCCAGCAGGGTAGCGCTTTACTCCTACGAGCAGTACTTC. The rearrangement links TRBV5-6 to TRBJ2-7; D is perhaps TRBD2 (5 bases). Germline V CDR1 and CDR2: SGHDT, YYEEEE. Trimming shortened V by 5 bases and J by 0 bases, and 12 bases separated the two germline ends. CDR3 length: 14 amino acids.